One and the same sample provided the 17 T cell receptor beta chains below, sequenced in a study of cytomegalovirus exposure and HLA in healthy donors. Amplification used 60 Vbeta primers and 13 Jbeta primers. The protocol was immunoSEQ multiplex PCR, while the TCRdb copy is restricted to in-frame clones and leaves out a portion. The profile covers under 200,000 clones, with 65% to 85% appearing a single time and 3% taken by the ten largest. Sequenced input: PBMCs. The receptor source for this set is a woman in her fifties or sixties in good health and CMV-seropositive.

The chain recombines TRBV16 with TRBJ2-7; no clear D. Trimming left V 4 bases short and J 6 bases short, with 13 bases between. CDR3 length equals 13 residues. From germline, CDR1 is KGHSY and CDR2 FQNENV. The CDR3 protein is CASSLKTTGEQYF. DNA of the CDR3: TGTGCCAGCAGCCTAAAAACCACCGGCGAGCAGTACTTC. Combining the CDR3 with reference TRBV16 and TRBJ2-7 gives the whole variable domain GEEVAQTPKHLVRGEGQKAKLYCAPIKGHSYVFWYQQVLKNEFKFLISFQNENVFDETGMPKERFSAKCLPNSPCSLEIQATKLEDSAVYFCASSLKTTGEQYFGPGTRLTVT.

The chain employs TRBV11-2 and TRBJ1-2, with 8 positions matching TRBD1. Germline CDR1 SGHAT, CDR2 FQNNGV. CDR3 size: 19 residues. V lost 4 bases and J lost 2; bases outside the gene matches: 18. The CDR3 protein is CASSSLRGVGTGVNYGYTF. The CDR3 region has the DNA TGTGCCAGCAGCTCCCTCCGTGGGGTCGGGACAGGAGTGAACTATGGCTACACCTTC.

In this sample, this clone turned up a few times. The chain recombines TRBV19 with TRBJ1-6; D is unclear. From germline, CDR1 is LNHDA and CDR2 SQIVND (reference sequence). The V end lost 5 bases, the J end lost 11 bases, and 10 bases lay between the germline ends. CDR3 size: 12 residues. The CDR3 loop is CASSSTIPPLHF. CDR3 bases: TGTGCCAGTAGTTCAACAATACCACCCCTCCACTTT.

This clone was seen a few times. The CDR3 sequence: CASSERGSTGYTF. CDR3 sequence (DNA): TGTGCCAGCAGTGAACGGGGGTCAACTGGCTACACCTTC. The rearrangement uses TRBV2 and TRBJ1-2, with D maybe TRBD1 (5 bases). Germline CDR1 SNHLY, CDR2 FYNNEI. The CDR3 consists of 13 residues. The V end lost 2 bases, the J end lost 7 bases, and 11 bases lay between the germline ends.

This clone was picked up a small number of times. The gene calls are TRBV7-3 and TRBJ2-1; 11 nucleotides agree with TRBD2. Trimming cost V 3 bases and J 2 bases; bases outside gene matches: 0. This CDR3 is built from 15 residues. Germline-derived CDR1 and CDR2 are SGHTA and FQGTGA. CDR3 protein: CASSFSGGAYNEQFF. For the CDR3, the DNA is TGTGCCAGCAGCTTTAGCGGGGGGGCCTACAATGAGCAGTTCTTC.

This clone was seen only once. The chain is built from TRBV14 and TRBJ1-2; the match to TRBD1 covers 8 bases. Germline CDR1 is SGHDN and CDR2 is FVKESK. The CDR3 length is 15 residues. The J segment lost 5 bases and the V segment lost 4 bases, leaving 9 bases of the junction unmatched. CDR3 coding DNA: TGTGCCAGCAGCCCTATAATCACAGGGGGATATGGCTACACCTTC. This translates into CASSPIITGGYGYTF.

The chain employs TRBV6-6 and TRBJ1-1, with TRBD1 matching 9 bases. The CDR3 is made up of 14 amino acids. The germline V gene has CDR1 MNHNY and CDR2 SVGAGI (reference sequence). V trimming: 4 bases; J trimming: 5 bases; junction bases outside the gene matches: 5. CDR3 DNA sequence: TGTGCCAGCAGTTCGACAGGGGGTGGAACTGAAGCTTTCTTT. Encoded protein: CASSSTGGGTEAFF.

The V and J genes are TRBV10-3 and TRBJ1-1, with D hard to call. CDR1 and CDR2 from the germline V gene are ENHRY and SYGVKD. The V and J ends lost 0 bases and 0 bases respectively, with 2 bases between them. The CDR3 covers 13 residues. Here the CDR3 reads CAISESLNTEAFF. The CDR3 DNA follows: TGTGCCATCAGTGAGTCCTTGAACACTGAAGCTTTCTTT.

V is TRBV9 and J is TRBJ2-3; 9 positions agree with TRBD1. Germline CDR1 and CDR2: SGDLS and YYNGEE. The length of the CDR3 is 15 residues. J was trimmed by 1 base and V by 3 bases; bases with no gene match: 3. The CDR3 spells CASSAWDRGTDTQYF. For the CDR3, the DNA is TGTGCCAGCAGCGCATGGGACAGGGGCACAGATACGCAGTATTTT.

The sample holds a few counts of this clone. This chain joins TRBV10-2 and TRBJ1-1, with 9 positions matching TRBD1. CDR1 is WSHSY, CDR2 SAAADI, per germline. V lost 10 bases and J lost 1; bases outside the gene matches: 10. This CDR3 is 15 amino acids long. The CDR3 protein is CATQLATGGNTEAFF. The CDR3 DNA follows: TGCGCCACCCAATTGGCGACAGGGGGGAACACTGAAGCTTTCTTT.

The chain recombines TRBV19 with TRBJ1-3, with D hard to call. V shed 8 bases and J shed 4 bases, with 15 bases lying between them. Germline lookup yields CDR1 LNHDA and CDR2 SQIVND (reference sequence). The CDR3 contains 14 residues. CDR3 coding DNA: TGTGCCAGTTCGCCCGGCCTGAGGGGAAACACCATATATTTT. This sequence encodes CASSPGLRGNTIYF.

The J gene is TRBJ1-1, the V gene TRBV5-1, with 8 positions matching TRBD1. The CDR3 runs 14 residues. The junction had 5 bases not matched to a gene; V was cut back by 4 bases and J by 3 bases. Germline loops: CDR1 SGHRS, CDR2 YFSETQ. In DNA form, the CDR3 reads TGCGCCAGCAGCCCGACAGGGGATTACACTGAAGCTTTCTTT. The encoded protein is CASSPTGDYTEAFF.

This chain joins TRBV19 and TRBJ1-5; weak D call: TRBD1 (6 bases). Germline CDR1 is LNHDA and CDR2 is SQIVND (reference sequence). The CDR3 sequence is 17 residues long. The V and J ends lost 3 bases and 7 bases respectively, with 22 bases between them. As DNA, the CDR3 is TGTGCCAGTAGTATTGCAACCAAATCGGGGGGCGACCAGCCCCAGCATTTT. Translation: CASSIATKSGGDQPQHF.

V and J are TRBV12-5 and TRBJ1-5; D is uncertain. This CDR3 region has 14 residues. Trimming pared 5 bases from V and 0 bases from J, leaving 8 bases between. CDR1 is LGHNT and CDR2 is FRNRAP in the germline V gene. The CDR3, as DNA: TGTGCTAGTGGTCCCGGGTTTAGCAATCAGCCCCAGCATTTT. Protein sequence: CASGPGFSNQPQHF.

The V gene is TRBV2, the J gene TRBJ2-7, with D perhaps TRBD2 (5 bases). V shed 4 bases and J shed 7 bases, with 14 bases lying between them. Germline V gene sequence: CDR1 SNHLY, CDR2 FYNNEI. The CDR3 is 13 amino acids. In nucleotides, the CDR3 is TGTGCCAGCAGTGGTACCGAGGGTGGGGAGCAGTACTTC. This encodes CASSGTEGGEQYF.

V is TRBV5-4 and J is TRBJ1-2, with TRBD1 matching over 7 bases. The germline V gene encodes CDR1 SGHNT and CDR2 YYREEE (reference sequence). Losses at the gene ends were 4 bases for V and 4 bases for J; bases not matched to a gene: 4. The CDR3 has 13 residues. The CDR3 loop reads CASSLRGFYGYTF. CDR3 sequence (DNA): TGTGCCAGCAGCCTCAGGGGGTTCTATGGCTACACCTTC.

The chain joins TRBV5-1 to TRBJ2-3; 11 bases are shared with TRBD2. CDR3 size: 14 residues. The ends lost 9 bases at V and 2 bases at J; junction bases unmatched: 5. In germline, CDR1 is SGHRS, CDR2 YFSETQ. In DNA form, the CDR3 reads TGCGCCACGCTAGCGGGGGGCACCACAGATACGCAGTATTTT. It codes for CATLAGGTTDTQYF. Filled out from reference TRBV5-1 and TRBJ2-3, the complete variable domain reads KAGVTQTPRYLIKTRGQQVTLSCSPISGHRSVSWYQQTPGQGLQFLFEYFSETQRNKGNFPGRFSGRQFSNSRSEMNVSTLELGDSALYLCATLAGGTTDTQYFGPGTRLTVL.